This entry concerns a single T cell receptor beta chain. Its target is unknown. The source of the sample is a study of graft-versus-host responses after intestinal transplantation. The wider study: Multivisceral, liver-intestinal, or isolated intestinal grafts went to recipients. Tacrolimus and steroids were given for three to four years to all recipients after anti-thymocyte globulin induction.

V was shortened by 8 bases and J by 4 bases, with 22 bases between the two germline ends. This CDR3 is 16 amino acids long. The germline V gene has CDR1 MNHNY and CDR2 SVGAGI (reference sequence). Libraries were prepared by immunoSEQ multiplex PCR; TCRdb keeps only in-frame clonotypes and omits some of them. The sample has 85,000 to 100,000 clones, approximately 90% seen once. This TCR came from a human donor who was the organ donor for an intestinal transplant. The rearrangement links TRBV6-6 to TRBJ2-3; a weak D match, TRBD1 (5 bases). Sequenced material: unstimulated CD4+ T cells sorted from spleen or lymph node cells, taken before transplant. The CDR3 loop is CASGWQGFKDADTQYF. The DNA for the CDR3 is TGTGCCAGCGGGTGGCAGGGTTTCAAAGACGCAGATACGCAGTATTTT.